A selection of T cell receptor beta chains follows, all from one sample in a study of blood T cell repertoires in COVID-19. Clones were read by immunoSEQ multiplex PCR, and TCRdb kept only the in-frame ones, dropping some. This sample has approximately 140,000 clones, with about 80% found just once. The source material was peripheral blood. These receptors all stem from a human donor in a cohort sampled during active COVID-19. The CDR3 runs from the conserved cysteine through the conserved F or W. The order of the fields is D gene, J gene, V gene, clone size, CDR3 length, CDR3 protein, CDR3 DNA. The D gene is left open where the match is weak. Rows give clone size only sometimes, using once, few, many, or a class for an expanded clone.

D: -; J: TRBJ1-1; V: TRBV28; size: -; length: 14; CDR3: CASKGAGGNTEAFF; DNA: TGTGCCAGCAAAGGGGCCGGGGGGAACACTGAAGCTTTCTTT
D: TRBD1; J: TRBJ2-5; V: TRBV11-2; size: few; length: 15; CDR3: CASSPGQGAAGTQYF; DNA: TGTGCCAGCAGCCCCGGACAGGGGGCGGCGGGGACCCAGTACTTC
D: -; J: TRBJ2-4; V: TRBV27; size: -; length: 13; CDR3: CASSNRVGNIQYF; DNA: TGTGCCAGCAGTAACAGGGTAGGCAACATTCAGTACTTC
D: -; J: TRBJ2-5; V: TRBV6-6; size: -; length: 14; CDR3: CASSYGGAAETQYF; DNA: TGTGCCAGCAGTTACGGGGGGGCGGCAGAGACCCAGTACTTC
D: TRBD1; J: TRBJ2-3; V: TRBV19; size: -; length: 16; CDR3: CASSPDRGQGGSTQYF; DNA: TGTGCCAGTAGTCCCGATAGAGGACAGGGTGGGTCTACGCAGTATTTT
D: -; J: TRBJ1-2; V: TRBV2; size: -; length: 15; CDR3: CASSTRGVGSYGYTF; DNA: TGTGCCAGCAGTACCCGGGGAGTCGGTAGCTATGGCTACACCTTC
D: TRBD1; J: TRBJ1-6; V: TRBV6-6; size: few; length: 15; CDR3: CASSYPTGGDSPLHF; DNA: TGTGCCAGCAGTTACCCTACAGGGGGGGATTCACCCCTCCACTTT
D: TRBD1; J: TRBJ1-4; V: TRBV9; size: -; length: 18; CDR3: CASSVLGQGLATNEKLFF; DNA: TGTGCCAGCAGCGTACTCGGACAGGGTCTTGCAACTAATGAAAAACTGTTTTTT
D: TRBD2; J: TRBJ2-7; V: TRBV28; size: few; length: 15; CDR3: CASSPNGGGTYEQYF; DNA: TGTGCCAGCAGTCCAAATGGGGGGGGGACCTACGAGCAGTACTTC
D: TRBD2; J: TRBJ2-3; V: TRBV18; size: -; length: 17; CDR3: CASSPTSGGTTTDTQYF; DNA: TGTGCCAGCTCACCAACTAGCGGGGGGACAACCACAGATACGCAGTATTTT
D: -; J: TRBJ1-5; V: TRBV5-1; size: -; length: 15; CDR3: CASSFGGASNQPQHF; DNA: TGCGCCAGCAGCTTTGGGGGGGCCAGCAATCAGCCCCAGCATTTT
D: TRBD1; J: TRBJ2-3; V: TRBV14; size: -; length: 16; CDR3: CASSPRQGLSTDTQYF; DNA: TGTGCCAGCAGCCCCAGACAGGGGTTGTCCACAGATACGCAGTATTTT
D: TRBD2; J: TRBJ2-3; V: TRBV7-8; size: -; length: 16; CDR3: CASSREASGATDTQYF; DNA: TGTGCCAGCAGCCGAGAGGCTAGCGGGGCCACAGATACGCAGTATTTT
D: -; J: TRBJ2-7; V: TRBV15; size: -; length: 14; CDR3: CATSRARESYEQYF; DNA: TGTGCCACCAGCAGAGCTAGGGAGAGCTACGAGCAGTACTTC
D: -; J: TRBJ1-1; V: TRBV30; size: once; length: 12; CDR3: CAWSATTPEAFF; DNA: TGTGCCTGGAGTGCGACAACACCCGAAGCTTTCTTT
D: -; J: TRBJ1-1; V: TRBV29-1; size: -; length: 12; CDR3: CSVRTVDTEAFF; DNA: TGCAGCGTTCGTACAGTGGACACTGAAGCTTTCTTT
D: -; J: TRBJ2-5; V: TRBV7-3; size: -; length: 14; CDR3: CASSETGVQETQYF; DNA: TGTGCCAGCAGCGAAACTGGTGTTCAAGAGACCCAGTACTTC
D: -; J: TRBJ1-2; V: TRBV7-9; size: -; length: 11; CDR3: CASGHRVGYTF; DNA: TGTGCCAGCGGTCACAGGGTTGGCTACACCTTC
D: -; J: TRBJ2-2; V: TRBV5-1; size: -; length: 13; CDR3: CATSSGEAGELFF; DNA: TGCGCCACCAGCTCGGGGGAGGCCGGGGAGCTGTTTTTT
D: TRBD1; J: TRBJ1-3; V: TRBV9; size: -; length: 15; CDR3: CASSVETGAGNTIYF; DNA: TGTGCCAGCAGCGTGGAGACAGGGGCAGGAAACACCATATATTTT
D: -; J: TRBJ2-7; V: TRBV6-5; size: -; length: 11; CDR3: CASRTGYEQYF; DNA: TGTGCCAGCCGAACAGGATACGAGCAGTACTTC
D: TRBD1; J: TRBJ1-1; V: TRBV7-9; size: -; length: 15; CDR3: CASSAERQGWMGTFF; DNA: TGTGCCAGCAGCGCAGAAAGACAGGGGTGGATGGGAACTTTCTTT
D: TRBD1; J: TRBJ1-1; V: TRBV7-3; size: few; length: 17; CDR3: CASSLYPIRQGPTEAFF; DNA: TGTGCCAGCAGCTTATATCCAATCCGACAGGGACCAACTGAAGCTTTCTTT